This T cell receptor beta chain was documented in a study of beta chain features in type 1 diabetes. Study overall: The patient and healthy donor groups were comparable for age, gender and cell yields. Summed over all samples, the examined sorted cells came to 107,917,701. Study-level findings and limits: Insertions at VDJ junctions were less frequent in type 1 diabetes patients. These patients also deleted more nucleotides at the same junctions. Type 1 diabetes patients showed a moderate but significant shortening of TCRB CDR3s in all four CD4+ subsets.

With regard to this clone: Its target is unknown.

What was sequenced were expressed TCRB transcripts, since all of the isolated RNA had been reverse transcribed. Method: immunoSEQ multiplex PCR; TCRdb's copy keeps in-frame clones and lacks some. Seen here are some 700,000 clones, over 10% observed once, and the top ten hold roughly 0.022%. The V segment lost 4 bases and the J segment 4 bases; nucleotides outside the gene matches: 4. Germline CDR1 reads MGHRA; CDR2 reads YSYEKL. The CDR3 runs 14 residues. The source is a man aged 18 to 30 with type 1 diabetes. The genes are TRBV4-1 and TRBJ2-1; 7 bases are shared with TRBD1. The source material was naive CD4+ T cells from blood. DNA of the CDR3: TGCGCCAGCAGCCTCCGGGACAGATACAATGAGCAGTTCTTC. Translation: CASSLRDRYNEQFF.